These 20 T cell receptor beta chains were all obtained from the same sample, sequenced in a study of blood T cell repertoires in COVID-19. Data came from immunoSEQ multiplex PCR; TCRdb stores just in-frame clones and leaves some out. Of about 180,000 clones in the sample, roughly 84% are singletons; the top ten hold around 15%. Material: PBMCs or T cells enriched from blood (not recorded which). These receptors originate from a man aged 50 or older who had recovered from COVID-19.

The chain has TRBV24-1 and TRBJ1-2; TRBD1 is a possible D gene (6 bases). Germline V gene data show CDR1 as KGHDR and CDR2 as SFDVKD. The CDR3 covers 14 residues. V lost 4 bases and J lost 4, with 12 bases in between. CDR3 loop: CATSDSGQSYGYTF. CDR3 nucleotides: TGTGCCACCAGTGACTCGGGACAAAGCTATGGCTACACCTTC.

This rearrangement joins TRBV5-1 to TRBJ2-3; TRBD2 matches at 9 bases. Per the germline V gene, CDR1 is SGHRS and CDR2 is YFSETQ. V lost 0 bases and J lost 1; bases outside the gene matches: 6. This CDR3 region has 17 residues. The CDR3 DNA reads as TGCGCCAGCAGCTTGGACGCGGGGGGGCCCGGCACAGATACGCAGTATTTT. Its translation is CASSLDAGGPGTDTQYF.

This clone was observed a single time. The chain carries TRBV5-6 and TRBJ2-5; D might be TRBD1 (5 bases). CDR3 length equals 14 residues. The V end lost 4 bases, the J end lost 9 bases, and 19 bases lay between the germline ends. Germline V gene sequence: CDR1 SGHDT, CDR2 YYEEEE. CDR3 in amino acids: CASSGQGSKRPQYF. CDR3 nucleotides: TGTGCCAGCAGCGGTCAGGGATCCAAGAGACCCCAGTACTTC.

The J gene is TRBJ2-3, the V gene TRBV7-9; TRBD1 aligns across 10 bases. V trimming: 5 bases; J trimming: 3 bases; junction bases outside the gene matches: 5. The germline V gene has CDR1 SEHNR and CDR2 FQNEAQ (reference sequence). This CDR3 region has 15 residues. The DNA for the CDR3 is TGTGCCAGCAGCCAACCGGGACAGGGGACAGATACGCAGTATTTT. Translating gives CASSQPGQGTDTQYF.

The rearrangement joins TRBV3-1 (or the pseudogene TRBV3-2) to TRBJ2-1; 14 nucleotides agree with TRBD2. V lost 5 bases to trimming and J lost 6 bases; unmatched junction nucleotides: 6. The CDR3 is made up of 16 amino acids. Germline CDR1 and CDR2: LGHDT and YNNKEL (reference sequence). In DNA form, the CDR3 reads TGTGCCAGCAGCAACCGGGGGACTAGCGGGGGCAATGAGCAGTTCTTC. It translates to CASSNRGTSGGNEQFF.

This chain joins TRBV5-8 and TRBJ1-1; D unresolved. Trimming removed 1 base from V and 4 bases from J, with 14 bases in between. CDR1 and CDR2 from the germline V gene are SGHTS and YDEGEE. The CDR3 runs 15 residues. This CDR3 reads CASSLMGATSTEAFF. CDR3 DNA sequence: TGTGCCAGCAGCTTGATGGGCGCTACGAGCACTGAAGCTTTCTTT.

The rearrangement links TRBV25-1 to TRBJ1-2, with 7 bases that match TRBD1. Germline values: CDR1 MGHDK, CDR2 SYGVNS. The CDR3 is 14 amino acids. Trimming cost V 1 base and J 4 bases; bases outside gene matches: 3. The CDR3 spells CASSEFQGGYGYTF. The CDR3 bases are TGTGCCAGCAGTGAATTTCAGGGGGGCTATGGCTACACCTTC.

This chain connects TRBV6-5 to TRBJ1-5; 7 bases are a match to TRBD1. Germline V CDR1 and CDR2: MNHEY, SVGAGI. CDR3 length equals 14 residues. J was trimmed by 4 bases and V by 5 bases; bases with no gene match: 5. CDR3 protein: CASSRDSSNQPQHF. The CDR3 DNA reads TGTGCCAGCAGTCGGGACAGCTCAAATCAGCCCCAGCATTTT.

This chain links TRBV21-1 with TRBJ1-5; the table's D call, TRBD1, was not checked against the DNA. TRBV21-1 is a pseudogene locus. The CDR3 loop spans 19 amino acids. Here the CDR3 DNA reads TGTGCCAGCAGCAAAAAACGGGACAGGGGTCTTTTTAGCAATCAGCCCCAGCATTTT. Translation gives CASSKKRDRGLFSNQPQHF.

This chain links TRBV2 with TRBJ2-1; D gene uncertain. Germline-derived CDR1 and CDR2 are SNHLY and FYNNEI. V was shortened by 6 bases and J by 0 bases, with 9 bases between the two germline ends. This CDR3 is 14 amino acids long. The CDR3: CASRTHFSYNEQFF. The CDR3 nucleotides read TGTGCCAGCAGGACTCATTTCTCCTACAATGAGCAGTTCTTC.

CDR3 loop: CASSSRWTGYTF. The CDR3 coding sequence is TGTGCCAGCAGTTCCCGCTGGACAGGCTACACCTTC. V usage is TRBV6-5 and J usage is TRBJ1-2, with a weak D call TRBD1 (5 bases). The germline V and J ends were trimmed by 4 bases and 8 bases, with 11 bases remaining between them. Germline V CDR1 and CDR2: MNHEY, SVGAGI. The CDR3 totals 12 residues.

The genes are TRBV5-6 and TRBJ2-3; unclear D gene. In germline, CDR1 is SGHDT, CDR2 YYEEEE. Trimming cost V 4 bases and J 2 bases, with 5 bases left between them. This CDR3 region has 12 residues. The CDR3 bases are TGTGCCAGCAGCCAATTCACAGATACGCAGTATTTT. Its translation: CASSQFTDTQYF.

The chain is built from TRBV7-9 and TRBJ2-7; possibly TRBD1 for D (5 bases). CDR1 is SEHNR, CDR2 FQNEAQ, per germline (reference sequence). This CDR3 is 14 amino acids long. V lost 5 bases, J lost 0 bases, and 11 bases lay in between. This CDR3 is CASSPTDNSYEQYF. DNA for the CDR3: TGTGCCAGCAGCCCGACGGACAACTCCTACGAGCAGTACTTC.

The chain carries TRBV4-1 and TRBJ1-2; 9 bases agree with TRBD1. The J segment lost 8 bases and the V segment lost 2 bases, leaving 15 bases of the junction unmatched. The CDR3 totals 17 residues. CDR1 is MGHRA, CDR2 YSYEKL, per germline. This CDR3 reads CASSQSPGQGQNEGYTF. CDR3 nucleotide sequence: TGCGCCAGCAGCCAATCACCGGGACAGGGCCAGAATGAGGGCTACACCTTC.

The chain uses TRBV10-1 and TRBJ2-7; D is perhaps TRBD2 (5 bases). The V end was cut by 4 bases, the J end by 12 bases, with 10 bases between. There are 10 residues in the CDR3. Per germline, CDR1 WNHNN and CDR2 SYGVQD (reference sequence). CDR3 bases: TGCGCCAGCAGTGGAACTAGGTCGTACTTC. It specifies CASSGTRSYF.

V is TRBV20-1 and J is TRBJ1-5; 9 nucleotides line up with TRBD1. The CDR3 length is 18 residues. Germline CDR1 is DFQATT and CDR2 is SNEGSKA (reference sequence). J lost 1 base, V lost 3 bases, and 13 bases had no gene match. CDR3 sequence reads: CSASAGQGVSMSNQPQHF. The DNA for the CDR3 is TGCAGTGCTAGTGCGGGACAGGGTGTTTCTATGAGCAATCAGCCCCAGCATTTT.

The chain carries TRBV2 and TRBJ2-7; perhaps TRBD1 as D (6 bases). Trimming shortened V by 1 base and J by 9 bases, and 10 bases separated the two germline ends. CDR1 is SNHLY, CDR2 FYNNEI, per germline. The CDR3 extends over 12 amino acids. CDR3 amino acids: CASSEGRGRQYF. The CDR3 region has the DNA TGTGCCAGCAGTGAAGGCAGGGGCCGGCAGTACTTC. Using reference TRBV2 and TRBJ2-7 for the parts outside the CDR3, the full variable domain is EPEVTQTPSHQVTQMGQEVILRCVPISNHLYFYWYRQILGQKVEFLVSFYNNEISEKSEIFDDQFSVERPDGSNFTLKIRSTKLEDSAMYFCASSEGRGRQYFGPGTRLTVT.

The chain couples TRBV10-1 to TRBJ1-2, with TRBD1 as a possible D gene (6 bases). Germline CDR1 and CDR2: WNHNN and SYGVQD (reference sequence). Trimming took off 0 bases at V and 6 bases at J, with 8 bases between the two ends. CDR3 size: 13 residues. Here the CDR3 DNA reads TGCGCCAGCAGTGAGTCGAACAGGGATGGCTACACCTTC. It specifies CASSESNRDGYTF.

The V call is TRBV7-2, the J call TRBJ2-7; TRBD2 aligns across 7 bases. Per the germline V gene, CDR1 is SGHTA and CDR2 is FQGNSA. V lost 6 bases and J lost 2; bases outside the gene matches: 7. The CDR3 length is 14 residues. CDR3 sequence reads: CASSRPGLPYEQYF. CDR3 bases: TGTGCCAGCAGTCGACCGGGACTACCCTACGAGCAGTACTTC.

Only one count was recorded for this clone. This rearrangement joins TRBV20-1 to TRBJ2-7; D may be TRBD2 (6 bases). The germline CDR1 and CDR2 sequences are DFQATT and SNEGSKA (reference sequence). CDR3 length: 11 amino acids. The V gene lost 5 bases and the J gene lost 6 bases, with 11 bases spanning the gap. The CDR3 reads CSARGDREQYF. CDR3 in DNA: TGCAGTGCTCGCGGGGACCGCGAGCAGTACTTC.